A selection of T cell receptor beta chains follows, all from one sample in a study of blood T cell repertoires in COVID-19. Repertoires were generated with immunoSEQ multiplex PCR, while TCRdb's copy carries only in-frame clones and drops some. The repertoire holds about 170,000 clones, with less than 85% as singletons. Source material: PBMCs or T cells enriched from blood (not recorded which). The receptors were gathered from a man aged 50 to 60 who had recovered from COVID-19. CDR3s include the opening cysteine and the closing phenylalanine or tryptophan. D genes are given only for firm matches. Clone size appears in some rows only: once, few, many, or a class for an expanded clone.

>TRBV29-1|NA|NA|TRBJ2-2
CSVLAGELFF
TGCAGCGTTCTCGCCGGGGAGCTGTTTTTT
>TRBV11-2|NA|NA|TRBJ1-1
CASSARWGPRETEAFF
TGTGCCAGCAGCGCCCGCTGGGGCCCGCGAGAAACTGAAGCTTTCTTT
>TRBV7-8|NA|NA|TRBJ1-2
CASSPPGEGYGYTF
TGTGCCAGCAGCCCCCCGGGGGAGGGCTATGGCTACACCTTC
>TRBV28|NA|NA|TRBJ1-2
CASMEKAFYGYTF
TGTGCCAGCATGGAGAAGGCTTTTTATGGCTACACCTTC
>TRBV5-4|TRBD1|NA|TRBJ2-2
CASSSTGENTGELFF
TGTGCCAGCAGCTCGACAGGGGAGAACACCGGGGAGCTGTTTTTT
>TRBV5-4|TRBD2|NA|TRBJ2-1
CASSWTSGHEQFF
TGTGCCAGCAGCTGGACTAGCGGACATGAGCAGTTCTTC
>TRBV7-2|TRBD1|once|TRBJ1-6
CASSFRQGNSPLHF
TGTGCCAGCAGCTTTCGACAGGGTAATTCACCCCTCCACTTT
>TRBV10-3|NA|NA|TRBJ1-3
CAITAGLSGNTIYF
TGTGCCATCACTGCGGGGCTCTCTGGAAACACCATATATTTT
>TRBV7-3|TRBD1|NA|TRBJ1-1
CASSSDRGTEAFF
TGTGCCAGCAGCTCCGACAGGGGCACTGAAGCTTTCTTT
>TRBV3-1/TRBV3-2|NA|NA|TRBJ1-4
CASSPGGPFSTNEKLFF
TGTGCCAGCAGCCCCGGAGGCCCCTTTTCAACTAATGAAAAACTGTTTTTT
>TRBV4-1|NA|NA|TRBJ2-1
CASGQLFNEQFF
TGCGCCAGCGGACAGCTCTTCAATGAGCAGTTCTTC
>TRBV27|NA|once|TRBJ1-2
CASSPGGPGEYYTF
TGTGCCAGCAGCCCTGGTGGACCGGGGGAGTACTACACCTTC
>TRBV9|TRBD1|NA|TRBJ2-2
CASSRGQGASPNTGELFF
TGTGCCAGCAGCCGCGGACAGGGGGCTAGTCCGAACACCGGGGAGCTGTTTTTT
>TRBV5-1|TRBD2|NA|TRBJ2-7
CASSFALAGGRPYEQYF
TGCGCCAGCAGCTTTGCGCTAGCGGGGGGCCGCCCCTACGAGCAGTACTTC
>TRBV3-1/TRBV3-2|TRBD1|NA|TRBJ2-4
CASSLAAGQGRNIQYF
TGTGCCAGCAGCCTCGCCGCGGGACAGGGGAGAAACATTCAGTACTTC
>TRBV11-2|TRBD1|NA|TRBJ1-5
CASSSPGQGDQPQHF
TGTGCCAGCAGCTCCCCGGGACAGGGAGATCAGCCCCAGCATTTT
>TRBV4-1|NA|NA|TRBJ2-3
CASSPLGLGMDTQYF
TGCGCCAGCAGCCCTCTTGGGCTCGGGATGGATACGCAGTATTTT
>TRBV11-2|NA|NA|TRBJ1-5
CASSLESGDNQPQHF
TGTGCCAGCAGCTTAGAAAGCGGGGACAATCAGCCCCAGCATTTT
>TRBV27|NA|NA|TRBJ1-2
CASSPLFSGINYGYTF
TGTGCCAGCAGTCCTCTCTTTTCGGGGATTAACTATGGCTACACCTTC
>TRBV2|NA|NA|TRBJ2-5
CASSEARGGEETQYF
TGTGCCAGCAGTGAAGCTAGGGGGGGCGAAGAGACCCAGTACTTC
>TRBV19|TRBD1|NA|TRBJ1-2
CASSPTGPWSYGYTF
TGTGCCAGTAGCCCGACAGGGCCTTGGAGCTATGGCTACACCTTC
>TRBV11-2|TRBD2|NA|TRBJ2-1
CASSLGELAGIDEQFF
TGTGCCAGCAGCTTGGGGGAACTAGCGGGGATAGATGAGCAGTTCTTC
>TRBV5-1|NA|NA|TRBJ2-7
CASRGGAGEQYF
TGCGCCAGCAGGGGCGGGGCCGGTGAGCAGTACTTC
>TRBV7-9|TRBD1|NA|TRBJ2-7
CASSYRDRTYEQYF
TGTGCCAGCAGCTATAGGGACAGGACCTACGAGCAGTACTTC
>TRBV25-1|NA|NA|TRBJ2-1
CASSLRTALYNEQFF
TGTGCCAGCAGCCTCCGGACAGCGCTCTACAATGAGCAGTTCTTC
>TRBV18|TRBD1|once|TRBJ1-6
CASSPDRVLSYNSPLHF
TGTGCCAGCTCACCCGACAGGGTATTATCCTATAATTCACCCCTCCACTTT
>TRBV19|NA|NA|TRBJ1-5
CASSMEQPNQPQHF
TGTGCCAGTAGTATGGAGCAGCCCAATCAGCCCCAGCATTTT
>TRBV5-1|NA|once|TRBJ1-1
CASTSEGSGGAEAFF
TGCGCCAGCACCTCCGAAGGGTCGGGGGGCGCTGAAGCTTTCTTT
>TRBV5-4|NA|NA|TRBJ2-2
CASRTYRDTGELFF
TGTGCCAGCAGGACCTACAGGGACACCGGGGAGCTGTTTTTT
>TRBV2|NA|NA|TRBJ2-1
CASRAYLARADDEQFF
TGTGCCAGCAGGGCCTATCTAGCACGGGCTGACGATGAGCAGTTCTTC
>TRBV18|NA|NA|TRBJ2-5
CASSRQTETQYF
TGTGCCAGCTCTCGACAGACGGAGACCCAGTACTTC
>TRBV7-3|TRBD1|NA|TRBJ1-2
CASSSRQGAEGYTF
TGTGCCAGCAGCTCTCGACAGGGGGCGGAAGGCTACACCTTC
>TRBV5-4|NA|few|TRBJ1-1
CASSFWAMNTEAFF
TGTGCCAGCAGCTTTTGGGCGATGAACACTGAAGCTTTCTTT
>TRBV4-1|NA|NA|TRBJ2-7
CASSQEGRQGNEQYF
TGCGCCAGCAGCCAAGAGGGGCGGCAGGGCAACGAGCAGTACTTC
>TRBV29-1|NA|NA|TRBJ2-5
CSGVVRGSETQYF
TGCAGCGGGGTGGTTAGGGGATCGGAGACCCAGTACTTC
>TRBV4-2|NA|NA|TRBJ1-1
CASSQDSGGDTEAFF
TGTGCCAGCAGCCAAGATTCGGGAGGAGACACTGAAGCTTTCTTT
>TRBV9|TRBD1|once|TRBJ1-3
CASSVAPGQGAGNTIYF
TGTGCCAGCAGCGTAGCACCGGGACAGGGGGCGGGAAACACCATATATTTT